This T cell receptor beta chain was identified during a study of ipilimumab plus nivolumab after autologous stem cell transplantation. Background on the study: Patients received a median of 5 ipilimumab and roughly 8 nivolumab doses.

Ipilimumab, 1 mg/kg, started 14 to 28 days after autologous transplant. Patients got 3 mg/kg IV nivolumab weeks 1, 4, 7, 10, then biweekly through week 26. In regard to this clone: What it recognizes is unknown.

Trimming shortened V by 3 bases and J by 4 bases, and 14 bases separated the two germline ends. The CDR3 has 14 residues. The germline gives CDR1 SGHDT, CDR2 YYEEEE. Clones were sequenced by immunoSEQ multiplex PCR, and TCRdb holds only the in-frame ones, with some missing. Here the sample spans 15,000 to 20,000 clones, 75% to 85% being singletons. Study-wide results and caveats: TCR repertoire, Treg phenotype and gut microbiota reportedly support more study of this approach.

The starting material was PBMCs, obtained in a trial of ipilimumab plus nivolumab as post-transplant consolidation. The rearrangement links TRBV5-6 to TRBJ2-7; maybe TRBD2 (5 bases). The receptor was derived from a male donor with diffuse large B-cell lymphoma. CDR3 loop: CASSSWTGVYEQYF. DNA of the CDR3: TGTGCCAGCAGCTCCTGGACTGGGGTATACGAGCAGTACTTC.